This T cell receptor beta chain derives from a study of T cell responses to AZD1222 COVID-19 vaccine. About this clone itself: As yet, its antigen is unknown.

The CDR3 has 16 amino acids. V gave up 6 bases and J gave up 0 bases; unmatched junction bases: 9. Germline V gives CDR1 SGDLS, CDR2 YYNGEE. Profiling relied on immunoSEQ multiplex PCR, and the TCRdb table lists in-frame clones only, not all of them. The sample lists more than 90,000 clones; just over 85% were seen once. Study observations and caveats: There were mostly white British donors and more females than males, and clonal diversity was possibly underestimated. A rise in Spike-specific TCR breadth and depth followed two AZD1222 doses.

The receptor comes from an adult in good health. The input for sequencing was peripheral blood, taken on day 0 of AZD1222 vaccination. V usage is TRBV9 and J usage is TRBJ1-3, with 7 positions matching TRBD1. The CDR3 here is CASTALGGNSGNTIYF. In DNA, the CDR3 is TGTGCCAGCACCGCTTTAGGGGGCAACTCTGGAAACACCATATATTTT.